One sample yielded the 16 T cell receptor beta chains listed below, sequenced in a study of cytomegalovirus exposure and HLA in healthy donors. Researchers ran the PCR with 60 Vbeta and 13 Jbeta primers. The protocol was immunoSEQ multiplex PCR, while the TCRdb copy is restricted to in-frame clones and leaves out a portion. There are approximately 170,000 clones in the sample; 82% occur only once, and approximately 1.6% lies in the top ten. The source material was PBMCs. These receptors were collected from a male donor in good health and CMV-seronegative.

Notes on this clone: One end of the junction fails to match germline, which may point to a read error. The V call is TRBV7-9, the J call TRBJ2-7; D ambiguous. This CDR3 is 13 amino acids long. Germline values: CDR1 SEHNR, CDR2 FQNEAQ (reference sequence). The CDR3 protein is CSSSPEVRHEQYF. In DNA, the CDR3 is TGTTCCAGCAGCCCAGAGGTCCGACACGAGCAGTACTTC.

This clone was observed once. The rearrangement joins TRBV7-9 to TRBJ2-7; TRBD1 matches 7 bases. CDR3 length equals 15 residues. Germline values: CDR1 SEHNR, CDR2 FQNEAQ (reference sequence). Unmatched junction bases numbered 9, after V lost 3 bases and J lost 4 bases. The CDR3 coding sequence is TGTGCCAGCAGCTTTACTCCGGGACAGAGTTACGAGCAGTACTTC. Translation gives CASSFTPGQSYEQYF.

This clone occurred once. The V and J genes are TRBV7-9 and TRBJ2-2, with TRBD2 matching 12 bases. Germline loops: CDR1 SEHNR, CDR2 FQNEAQ (reference sequence). The CDR3 extends over 15 amino acids. V trimming: 8 bases; J trimming: 5 bases; junction bases outside the gene matches: 6. CDR3 nucleotide sequence: TGTGCCAGCGGGAGAGGACTAGCGGGGACCGGGGAGCTGTTTTTT. It encodes CASGRGLAGTGELFF.

This chain links TRBV6-4 with TRBJ2-7, with D possibly being TRBD1 (5 bases). Germline V gene lookup returns CDR1 MRHNA and CDR2 SNTAGT. Trimming took 6 bases from V and 7 from J, leaving 13 bases between them. CDR3 length equals 12 residues. CDR3 amino acids: CASRRNTGEQYF. The DNA for the CDR3 is TGTGCCAGCAGGCGGAATACAGGTGAGCAGTACTTC.

The rearrangement joins TRBV9 to TRBJ2-7; 11 bases are a match to TRBD2. There are 16 residues in the CDR3. The junction had 8 bases not matched to a gene; V was cut back by 4 bases and J by 2 bases. Germline CDR1 reads SGDLS; CDR2 reads YYNGEE. In DNA, the CDR3 is TGTGCCAGCAGCCCGCGGGTAGCGGGAGGGACCTACGAGCAGTACTTC. This translates into CASSPRVAGGTYEQYF.

The chain is built from TRBV29-1 and TRBJ2-7, with D possibly matching TRBD1 (6 bases). V was trimmed by 6 bases and J by 3 bases, leaving 12 bases between them. CDR3 size: 12 residues. Germline V CDR1 and CDR2: SQVTM, ANQGSEA. The CDR3 region is CSVTQGIYEQYF. The CDR3 DNA reads TGCAGCGTGACACAGGGAATCTACGAGCAGTACTTC.

The chain couples TRBV30 to TRBJ1-4, with TRBD1 matching over 7 bases. J gave up 6 bases and V 5 bases, and 6 bases lay outside the gene matches. Looked up from germline, CDR1 is GTSNPN and CDR2 is SVGIG (reference sequence). The CDR3 consists of 13 residues. CDR3 in amino acids: CAWGTGVDEKLFF. DNA for the CDR3: TGTGCCTGGGGAACAGGGGTGGATGAAAAACTGTTTTTT.

V usage is TRBV6-1 and J usage is TRBJ2-2; D is uncertain. Trimming pared 7 bases from V and 6 bases from J, leaving 6 bases between. The CDR3 is 11 amino acids. Germline V CDR1 and CDR2: MNHNS, SASEGT. Here the CDR3 DNA reads TGTGCCAGCATGCGCGCCGGGGAGCTGTTTTTT. Protein sequence: CASMRAGELFF.

This clone was seen only once. CDR3 in DNA: TGCGCCAGCAGCCGCGCTAGCGGGAGTTCCTACGAGCAGTACTTC. Translated, it gives CASSRASGSSYEQYF. The rearrangement links TRBV5-1 to TRBJ2-7, with 10 bases identical to TRBD2. The CDR3 length is 15 residues. CDR1 and CDR2 (germline): SGHRS, YFSETQ. Trimming cost V 4 bases and J 1 base; bases outside gene matches: 5.

This sequence joins TRBV27 and TRBJ2-2; 7 bases line up with TRBD2. V dropped 5 bases and J dropped 4; count of bases not matched to a gene: 22. CDR3 length equals 20 residues. The V gene's germline CDR1 is MNHEY and CDR2 SMNVEV (reference sequence). The CDR3 is CASSIRTPLSGGGVTGELFF. DNA of the CDR3: TGTGCCAGCAGTATACGCACCCCCTTATCGGGGGGTGGAGTCACCGGGGAGCTGTTTTTT.

The chain carries TRBV5-1 and TRBJ2-1; 14 bases agree with TRBD2. Germline CDR1 and CDR2: SGHRS and YFSETQ. This CDR3 region has 22 residues. Losses at the gene ends were 3 bases for V and 4 bases for J; bases not matched to a gene: 21. CDR3 sequence reads: CASSSDIKWGTSGSSVYNEQFF. Written as DNA, the CDR3 is TGCGCCAGCAGCTCGGATATTAAGTGGGGGACTAGCGGGAGTTCGGTGTACAATGAGCAGTTCTTC.

J is TRBJ2-1 and V is TRBV7-9; 9 nucleotides line up with TRBD2. Trimming removed 6 bases from V and 5 bases from J; junction bases left unmatched: 8. This CDR3 has 15 residues. Germline CDR1 reads SEHNR; CDR2 reads FQNEAQ (reference sequence). CDR3 sequence (DNA): TGTGCCAGCAGTATCGGGCTAGCGGGAAACAATGAGCAGTTCTTC. Translation gives CASSIGLAGNNEQFF.

The V call is TRBV7-2, the J call TRBJ2-2, with D possibly matching TRBD1 (6 bases). This CDR3 spans 15 amino acids. CDR1 SGHTA and CDR2 FQGNSA come from the germline V gene. Trimming removed 5 bases from V and 6 bases from J, with 16 bases in between. CDR3 nucleotide sequence: TGTGCCAGCAGCGTCACGACAGGTTGGGCCGGGGAGCTGTTTTTT. This codes for CASSVTTGWAGELFF.

This clone was counted a single time. The rearrangement joins TRBV6-5 to TRBJ2-7, with D perhaps matching TRBD1 (5 bases). The CDR3 consists of 15 residues. Germline V CDR1 and CDR2: MNHEY, SVGAGI. V dropped 8 bases and J dropped 0 bases, with 17 bases sitting between them. The CDR3 DNA is TGTGCCAGCCGTAGGGCCTTCCAGGGCTCCTACGAGCAGTACTTC. Residues: CASRRAFQGSYEQYF.

The J gene is TRBJ1-6, the V gene TRBV29-1, with TRBD1 matching 7 bases. J gave up 7 bases and V 4 bases, and 4 bases lay outside the gene matches. Germline CDR1 reads SQVTM; CDR2 reads ANQGSEA. This CDR3 is built from 13 residues. The CDR3: CSVGDRVNSPLHF. CDR3 nucleotides: TGCAGCGTTGGTGACAGGGTAAATTCACCCCTCCACTTT. The whole variable domain, filled in from reference TRBV29-1 and TRBJ1-6, reads SAVISQKPSRDICQRGTSLTIQCQVDSQVTMMFWYRQQPGQSLTLIATANQGSEATYESGFVIDKFPISRPNLTFSTLTVSNMSPEDSSIYLCSVGDRVNSPLHFGNGTRLTVT.

On this clone itself: The junction differs from germline at one of its ends, possibly a read error. The rearrangement joins TRBV19 to TRBJ1-5; D not certain. CDR1 is LNHDA and CDR2 is SQIVND in the germline V gene (reference sequence). This CDR3 has 14 amino acids. CDR3 in amino acids: CASSESDFNQPQHF. The CDR3 nucleotides read TGTGCCAGTAGTGAATCCGACTTTAATCAGCCTCAGCATTTT.